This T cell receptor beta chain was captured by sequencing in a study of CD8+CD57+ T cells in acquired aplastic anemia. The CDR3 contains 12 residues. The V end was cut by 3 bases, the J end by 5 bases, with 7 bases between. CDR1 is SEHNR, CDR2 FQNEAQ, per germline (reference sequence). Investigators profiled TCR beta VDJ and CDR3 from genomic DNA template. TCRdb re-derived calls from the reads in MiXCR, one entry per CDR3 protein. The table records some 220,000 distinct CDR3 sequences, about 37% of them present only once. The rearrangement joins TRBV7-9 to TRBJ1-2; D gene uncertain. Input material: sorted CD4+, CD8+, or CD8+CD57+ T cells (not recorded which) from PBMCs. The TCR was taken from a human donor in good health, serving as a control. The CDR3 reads CASSFSLYGYTF. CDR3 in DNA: TGTGCCAGCAGCTTCAGCCTTTATGGCTACACCTTC.